These T cell receptor beta chains were read from a single sample in a study of response to subunit inactivated influenza vaccine. TCRdb called the RT-PCR reads again in MiXCR, with one record for every CDR3 protein. The sample records more than 700,000 distinct CDR3 sequences, around 20% being singletons. The starting material was PBMCs from blood, obtained about 5 days after vaccination. The receptors stem from a man in his forties or fifties who received an inactivated influenza vaccine. Each CDR3 is given with its conserved first and last residue. A D gene is named only where the DNA matches it firmly. Clone size appears in some rows only: once, few, many, or a class for an expanded clone.

j_gene | v_gene | d_gene | abundance | CDR3aa | CDR3nt
TRBJ2-3 | TRBV11-2 | TRBD2 | - | CASSFTGTSGFWPDTQYF | TGTGCCAGCAGCTTTACCGGGACTAGCGGGTTTTGGCCAGATACGCAGTATTTT
TRBJ2-1 | TRBV2 | - | - | CASSPAGSNEQFF | TGTGCCAGCTCACCTGCGGGGTCGAATGAGCAGTTCTTC
TRBJ2-5 | TRBV6-2/TRBV6-3 | - | - | CASSNLLLETQYF | TGTGCCAGCAGTAACCTTCTGCTAGAGACCCAGTACTTC
TRBJ2-1 | TRBV14 | - | few | CASSQVAGALGEQFF | TGTGCCAGCAGCCAAGTGGCGGGGGCGCTTGGGGAGCAGTTCTTC
TRBJ2-1 | TRBV4-3 | - | - | CASSQDSGGPGDEQFF | TGCGCCAGCAGCCAAGATTCGGGGGGCCCAGGGGACGAGCAGTTCTTC
TRBJ2-1 | TRBV12-3/TRBV12-4 | - | few | CASSLALTANEQFF | TGTGCCAGCAGTTTAGCGCTAACAGCCAATGAGCAGTTCTTC
TRBJ1-4 | TRBV12-3/TRBV12-4 | - | few | CASSEDSQNEKLFF | TGTGCCAGCAGTGAGGACAGCCAGAACGAAAAACTGTTTTTT
TRBJ2-1 | TRBV5-1 | TRBD2 | - | CASSQTGLAGRNEQFF | TGCGCCAGCAGCCAGACCGGACTAGCGGGACGCAATGAGCAGTTCTTC
TRBJ2-1 | TRBV12-3/TRBV12-4 | TRBD2 | many | CASSRSGKMLNEQFF | TGTGCCAGCAGCCGTAGCGGGAAGATGTTGAATGAGCAGTTCTTC
TRBJ1-5 | TRBV2 | - | few | CASSSGRSYQPQHF | TGTGCCAGCAGTTCAGGACGGTCCTATCAGCCCCAGCATTTT
TRBJ2-4 | TRBV9 | - | - | CASSVDSTAIQYF | TGTGCCAGCAGCGTAGATTCTACGGCCATTCAGTACTTC
TRBJ2-2 | TRBV19 | - | - | CASSRGIANTGELFF | TGTGCCAGTAGTCGCGGGATCGCGAACACCGGGGAGCTGTTTTTT
TRBJ2-7 | TRBV11-2 | TRBD1 | - | CASSPSTGQGAYEQYF | TGTGCCAGCAGCCCTAGTACGGGACAGGGGGCGTACGAGCAGTACTTC
TRBJ2-1 | TRBV3-1 | - | many | CASSQVKGLYNEQFF | TGTGCCAGCAGCCAAGTAAAAGGGTTATACAATGAGCAGTTCTTC
TRBJ2-2 | TRBV28 | - | - | CASSFRTVLDTGELFF | TGTGCCAGCAGTTTCCGGACAGTCCTGGACACCGGGGAGCTGTTTTTT
TRBJ2-7 | TRBV12-3/TRBV12-4 | - | - | CASSTPNSYEQYF | TGTGCCAGCAGCACCCCAAACTCCTACGAGCAGTACTTC
TRBJ1-5 | TRBV6-5 | - | - | CASSYMQGNQPQHF | TGTGCCAGCAGTTACATGCAGGGGAATCAGCCCCAGCATTTT
TRBJ1-5 | TRBV10-3 | - | many | CAISGGKGEPQHF | TGTGCCATCAGTGGGGGTAAGGGTGAGCCCCAGCATTTT
TRBJ1-5 | TRBV15 | - | - | CATSPGPERPQHF | TGTGCCACCAGCCCCGGCCCCGAACGACCCCAGCATTTT
TRBJ2-2 | TRBV12-3/TRBV12-4 | - | - | CASSLGHPGTGELFF | TGTGCCAGCAGTTTAGGGCACCCGGGCACCGGGGAGCTGTTTTTT